The 7 T cell receptor beta chains below all came from one sample that was sequenced in a study of patients and donors after allogeneic stem cell transplantation. One entry per CDR3 protein results from TCRdb running MiXCR on the RT-PCR reads. The sample carries 920,000 or so distinct CDR3 sequences, roughly 18% recorded once. Sequenced input: blood, either unsorted or a sorted T cell fraction (not recorded which). All receptors come from a human donor who was either an allogeneic HSCT recipient or a stem cell or donor lymphocyte infusion donor (not recorded which). It is not recorded whose cells these are; they may come from a transplant donor.

The J gene is TRBJ2-5, the V gene TRBV2; 9 positions agree with TRBD1. Germline V lookup: CDR1 SNHLY, CDR2 FYNNEI. This CDR3 is 15 amino acids long. V was clipped by 5 bases and J by 4 bases; unmatched bases: 8. This CDR3 reads CASSTGTGFRETQYF. Written as DNA, the CDR3 is TGTGCCAGCAGTACCGGGACAGGGTTTCGAGAGACCCAGTACTTC.

This clonotype was observed at least ten times. The J gene is TRBJ1-1, the V gene TRBV5-1; D gene unclear. The CDR3 is 13 residues long. Germline values: CDR1 SGHRS, CDR2 YFSETQ. The V gene lost 2 bases and the J gene lost 0 bases, with 5 bases spanning the gap. The CDR3 sequence is CASSFFLNTEAFF. CDR3 DNA sequence: TGCGCCAGCAGCTTTTTTCTGAACACTGAAGCTTTCTTT.

There are a few counts of this clonotype. CDR3 protein: CASRAPNTGELFF. CDR3 in DNA: TGTGCCAGCAGGGCCCCTAACACCGGGGAGCTGTTTTTT. The rearrangement joins TRBV7-3 to TRBJ2-2, with unresolved D. V shed 6 bases and J shed 2 bases, with 7 bases lying between them. This CDR3 has 13 residues. The germline gives CDR1 SGHTA, CDR2 FQGTGA.

This clonotype was seen many times. The chain couples TRBV18 to TRBJ1-5; TRBD1 matches at 7 bases. Trimming removed 8 bases from V and 7 bases from J; junction bases left unmatched: 11. Germline assignment: CDR1 KGHSH and CDR2 LQKENI. CDR3 length: 14 amino acids. CDR3 sequence (DNA): TGTGCCAGCAGCCCAAGACAGGGAGGCCAGCCCCAGCATTTT. It yields the protein CASSPRQGGQPQHF.

The CDR3 region has the DNA TGTGCCAGCAGCCTGGTGGGGGGCGTTAAGGACCTCCACTTT. Protein sequence: CASSLVGGVKDLHF. The rearrangement links TRBV5-5 to TRBJ1-6, with a tentative D call TRBD1 (6 bases). The ends were cut back, 4 bases at V and 15 bases at J, with 20 bases in the middle. The CDR3 extends over 14 amino acids. CDR1 is SGHKS and CDR2 is YYEKEE in the germline V gene (reference sequence).

J is TRBJ1-6 and V is TRBV4-1; weak D call: TRBD1 (5 bases). The CDR3 consists of 20 residues. Germline CDR1 and CDR2: MGHRA and YSYEKL. With 3 bases removed from V and 0 bases from J, the gap between germline ends came to 21 bases. The CDR3 region is CASSQESLGPTSSYNSPLHF. The CDR3 DNA sequence: TGCGCCAGCAGCCAGGAATCCTTGGGACCGACGAGCTCCTATAATTCACCCCTCCACTTT.

This clonotype showed up just a few times. The genes are TRBV20-1 and TRBJ2-7; D gene unclear. This CDR3 contains 13 residues. Deletions cut 0 bases from V and 3 bases from J, with 9 bases between. Germline CDR1 is DFQATT and CDR2 is SNEGSKA (reference sequence). The DNA for the CDR3 is TGCAGTGCTAGAGATCTACTGGGCTACGAGCAGTACTTC. Encoded protein: CSARDLLGYEQYF.